This T cell receptor beta chain was retrieved from a study of T cell responses to AZD1222 COVID-19 vaccine. On this clone: Its antigen is as yet unknown.

The CDR3 is made up of 12 amino acids. Germline CDR1 is GTSNPN and CDR2 is SVGIG (reference sequence). Trimming shortened V by 5 bases and J by 11 bases, and 18 bases separated the two germline ends. Study conclusions and caveats: Nearly half of spike-specific TCRs reportedly target unmutated variant regions.

Profiled with immunoSEQ multiplex PCR; TCRdb holds only in-frame clones, not every one. The repertoire holds about 120,000 clones, 80% to 90% seen once, with about 5.4% in the top ten. The input for sequencing was peripheral blood, taken on day 0 of AZD1222 vaccination. This clonotype was obtained from an adult in good health. The rearrangement links TRBV30 to TRBJ1-1; no definite D call. The CDR3: CAWAVSRTRAFF. CDR3 sequence (DNA): TGTGCCTGGGCGGTCTCGAGGACGAGGGCTTTCTTT.